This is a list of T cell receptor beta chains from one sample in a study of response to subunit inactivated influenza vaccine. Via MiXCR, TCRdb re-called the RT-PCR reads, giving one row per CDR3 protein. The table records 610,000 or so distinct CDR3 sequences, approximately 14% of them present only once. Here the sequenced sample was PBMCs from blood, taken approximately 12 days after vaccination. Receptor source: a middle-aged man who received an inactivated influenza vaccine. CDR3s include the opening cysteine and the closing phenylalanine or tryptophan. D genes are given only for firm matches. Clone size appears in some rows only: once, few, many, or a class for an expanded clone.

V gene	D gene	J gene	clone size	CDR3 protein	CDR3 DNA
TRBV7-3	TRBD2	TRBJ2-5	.	CASSLNREGQETQYF	TGTGCCAGCAGCTTAAACCGGGAGGGCCAAGAGACCCAGTACTTC
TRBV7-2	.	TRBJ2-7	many	CASSQLGEQYF	TGTGCCAGCAGCCAGCTGGGTGAGCAGTACTTC
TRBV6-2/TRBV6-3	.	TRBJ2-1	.	CASTRGTRVDEQFF	TGTGCCAGCACCAGGGGGACTAGAGTTGATGAGCAGTTCTTC
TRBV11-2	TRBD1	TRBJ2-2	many	CASSLDWATTGFGDTGELFF	TGTGCCAGCAGCTTAGATTGGGCTACGACAGGGTTCGGGGACACCGGGGAGCTGTTTTTT
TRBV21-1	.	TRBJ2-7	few	CASSINPGLPYEQYF	TGTGCCAGCAGCATCAACCCAGGGCTGCCCTACGAGCAGTACTTC
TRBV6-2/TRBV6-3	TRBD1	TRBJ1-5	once	CASRGRRGVSNQPQHF	TGTGCCAGCAGGGGACGCAGGGGGGTGAGCAATCAGCCCCAGCATTTT
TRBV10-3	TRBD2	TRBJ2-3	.	CAVSGGGTDTQYF	TGTGCCGTTAGCGGGGGGGGCACAGATACGCAGTATTTT
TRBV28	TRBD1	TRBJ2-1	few	CASIGQGRNEQFF	TGTGCCAGCATCGGACAGGGACGCAATGAGCAGTTCTTC
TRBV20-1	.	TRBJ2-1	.	CSARAPLYNEQFF	TGCAGTGCTAGAGCCCCTTTATACAATGAGCAGTTCTTC
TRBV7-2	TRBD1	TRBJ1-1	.	CASSLGGGQGTEAFF	TGTGCCAGCAGCTTAGGTGGGGGACAGGGCACTGAAGCTTTCTTT
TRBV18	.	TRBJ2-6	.	CASSPRTNSGANVLTF	TGTGCCAGCTCACCCCGAACGAACTCTGGGGCCAACGTCCTGACTTTC
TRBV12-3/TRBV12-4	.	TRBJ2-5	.	CASTGTGETQYF	TGTGCCAGCACCGGAACGGGAGAGACCCAGTACTTC
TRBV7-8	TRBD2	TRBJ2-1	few	CASRVGTSNNEQFF	TGTGCCAGCAGGGTGGGGACTAGTAACAATGAGCAGTTCTTC
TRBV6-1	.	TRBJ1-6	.	CASSEVRGVSNSPLHF	TGTGCCAGCAGTGAAGTGAGGGGTGTTAGCAATTCACCCCTCCACTTT
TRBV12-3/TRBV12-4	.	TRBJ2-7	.	CASSLRWNLRSYEQYF	TGTGCCAGCAGTTTGCGGTGGAATCTCCGTTCCTACGAGCAGTACTTC
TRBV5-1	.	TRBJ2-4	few	CASSPHFDAKNIQYF	TGCGCCAGCAGCCCCCATTTTGATGCCAAAAACATTCAGTACTTC
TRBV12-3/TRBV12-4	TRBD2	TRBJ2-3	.	CASSQGTSGKTFTDTQYF	TGTGCCAGCAGCCAGGGGACTAGCGGGAAAACCTTCACAGATACGCAGTATTTT
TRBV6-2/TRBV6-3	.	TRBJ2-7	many	CASSYDPRGVKDYEQYF	TGTGCCAGCAGTTACGACCCGCGTGGTGTAAAGGACTACGAGCAGTACTTC
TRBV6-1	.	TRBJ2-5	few	CASSRSGSQETQYF	TGTGCCAGCAGTAGAAGTGGGTCCCAAGAGACCCAGTACTTC
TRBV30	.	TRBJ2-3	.	CAWWSAADTQYF	TGTGCCTGGTGGAGCGCTGCAGATACGCAGTATTTT
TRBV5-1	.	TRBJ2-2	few	CASSLAGDHRELFF	TGCGCCAGCAGCTTGGCCGGTGACCACCGGGAGCTGTTTTTT
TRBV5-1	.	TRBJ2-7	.	CASRAESSYEQYF	TGCGCCAGCAGGGCGGAGAGCTCCTACGAGCAGTACTTC
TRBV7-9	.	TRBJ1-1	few	CASSPGRTNTEAFF	TGTGCCAGCAGCCCGGGACGGACCAACACTGAAGCTTTCTTT
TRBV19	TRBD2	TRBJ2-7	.	CASSIDSGTYEQYF	TGTGCCAGTAGTATCGACAGCGGGACCTACGAGCAGTACTTC
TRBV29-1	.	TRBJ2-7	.	CSVLYGGSEQYF	TGCAGCGTCTTATACGGAGGGAGCGAGCAGTACTTC
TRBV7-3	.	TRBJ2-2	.	CASSLSSAGGELFF	TGTGCCAGCAGCTTAAGCTCTGCGGGCGGGGAGCTGTTTTTT
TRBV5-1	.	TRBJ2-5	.	CASSLEEGFRAQYF	TGCGCCAGCAGCTTGGAGGAAGGGTTCAGGGCCCAGTACTTC
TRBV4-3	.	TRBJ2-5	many	CASSRRKGYQETQYF	TGCGCCAGCAGCCGACGAAAGGGGTACCAAGAGACCCAGTACTTC
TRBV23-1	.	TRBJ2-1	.	CASSQSRRACPFF	TGCGCCAGCAGTCAATCCCGACGGGCTTGTCCATTCTTC
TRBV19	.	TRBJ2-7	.	CASKGYYEQYF	TGTGCCAGTAAGGGATACTACGAGCAGTACTTC
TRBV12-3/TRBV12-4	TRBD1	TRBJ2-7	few	CASSLVQGQGTEQYF	TGTGCCAGCAGTTTAGTCCAAGGACAGGGGACCGAGCAGTACTTC
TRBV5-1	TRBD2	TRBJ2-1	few	CASRPSTSGRASEQFF	TGCGCCAGCAGACCTTCGACTAGCGGGAGGGCCAGTGAGCAGTTCTTC
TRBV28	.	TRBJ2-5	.	CASSLEYRERPQYF	TGTGCCAGCAGTTTAGAATATCGAGAGAGACCCCAGTACTTC
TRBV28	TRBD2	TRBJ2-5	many	CASSTSGRGTQYF	TGTGCCAGCAGTACTAGCGGGAGGGGTACCCAGTACTTC
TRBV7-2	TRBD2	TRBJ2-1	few	CASTNRLANEQFF	TGTGCCAGCACCAACCGACTAGCCAATGAGCAGTTCTTC
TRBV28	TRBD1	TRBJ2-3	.	CASRQGVKDTQYF	TGTGCCAGCCGGCAGGGGGTGAAAGATACGCAGTATTTT
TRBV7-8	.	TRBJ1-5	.	CASGQRGYQPQHF	TGTGCCAGCGGACAGCGCGGGTATCAGCCCCAGCATTTT
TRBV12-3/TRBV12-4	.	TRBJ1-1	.	CASSLSGRGPRAEAFF	TGTGCCAGCAGTTTATCCGGCAGGGGTCCTCGGGCTGAAGCTTTCTTT
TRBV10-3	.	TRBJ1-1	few	CAIGGTEDGEAFF	TGTGCCATCGGTGGGACGGAGGACGGGGAAGCTTTCTTT
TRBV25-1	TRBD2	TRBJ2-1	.	CASTGLAGFNEQFF	TGTGCCAGCACGGGACTAGCGGGATTCAATGAGCAGTTCTTC
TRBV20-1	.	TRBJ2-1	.	CSARLWDNEQFF	TGCAGTGCTAGACTTTGGGACAATGAGCAGTTCTTC
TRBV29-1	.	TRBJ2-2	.	CSVELRTQNTGELFF	TGCAGCGTTGAGCTCAGGACTCAGAACACCGGGGAGCTGTTTTTT
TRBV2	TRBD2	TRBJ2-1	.	CASSDRTSGRRGIEQFF	TGTGCCAGCAGTGATAGGACTAGCGGGAGGCGGGGTATTGAGCAGTTCTTC
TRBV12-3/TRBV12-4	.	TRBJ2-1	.	CASTDGNEQFF	TGTGCCAGCACCGACGGGAATGAGCAGTTCTTC
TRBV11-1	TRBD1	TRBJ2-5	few	CASSFLSLTGGGETQYF	TGTGCCAGCAGCTTTCTCTCGTTGACAGGGGGAGGAGAGACCCAGTACTTC
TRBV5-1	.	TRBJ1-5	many	CASSLAGGINQPQHF	TGCGCCAGCAGCTTGGCGGGAGGGATTAATCAGCCCCAGCATTTT
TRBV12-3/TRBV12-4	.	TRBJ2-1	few	CASIGDGPYNEQFF	TGTGCCAGCATTGGGGACGGGCCCTACAATGAGCAGTTCTTC
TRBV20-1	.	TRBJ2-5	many	CSATDTFQETQYF	TGCAGTGCTACCGACACCTTCCAAGAGACCCAGTACTTC
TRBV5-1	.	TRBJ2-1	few	CASSLDGIYNEQFF	TGCGCCAGCAGCTTGGACGGGATCTACAATGAGCAGTTCTTC
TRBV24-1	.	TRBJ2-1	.	CATSDARYNEQFF	TGTGCCACCAGTGACGCGCGGTACAATGAGCAGTTCTTC
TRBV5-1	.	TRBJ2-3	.	CASSLALTGPTDTQYF	TGCGCCAGCAGCTTGGCGCTGACAGGACCCACAGATACGCAGTATTTT
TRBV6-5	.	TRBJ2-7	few	CASSYSKGYYEQYF	TGTGCCAGCAGTTACTCGAAGGGTTACTACGAGCAGTACTTC
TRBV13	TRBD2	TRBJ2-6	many	CASRGMDSGRTGANVLTF	TGTGCCAGCCGGGGGATGGATAGCGGGAGAACTGGGGCCAACGTCCTGACTTTC
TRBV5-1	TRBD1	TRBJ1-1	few	CASSFNGQGEAFF	TGCGCCAGCAGCTTTAACGGACAGGGTGAAGCTTTCTTT
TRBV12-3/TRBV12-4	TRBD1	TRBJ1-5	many	CASSGDSLSNQPQHF	TGTGCCAGCAGCGGGGACAGCCTTAGCAATCAGCCCCAGCATTTT
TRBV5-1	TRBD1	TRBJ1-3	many	CASRGQPDSGNTIYF	TGCGCCAGCAGGGGACAGCCAGACTCTGGAAACACCATATATTTT
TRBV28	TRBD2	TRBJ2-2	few	CASSWLAGGPLGELFF	TGTGCCAGCAGTTGGCTAGCGGGAGGGCCACTCGGGGAGCTGTTTTTT
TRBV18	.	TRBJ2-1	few	CASSPPGKDEQFF	TGTGCCAGCTCACCACCAGGGAAGGATGAGCAGTTCTTC
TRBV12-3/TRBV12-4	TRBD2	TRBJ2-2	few	CATPLTTSGITGELFF	TGTGCCACCCCGCTAACGACTAGCGGGATCACCGGGGAGCTGTTTTTT
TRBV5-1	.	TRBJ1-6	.	CASRSTREDSPLHF	TGCGCCAGCAGATCGACCCGGGAGGATTCACCCCTCCACTTT